This passage covers 11 T cell receptor beta chains from one sample sequenced in a study of T cells in Graves' hyperthyroidism and ophthalmopathy. Amplification targeted TCR beta CDR3 regions from RNA transcripts. A set of HTBI primers served as the primers for a first-round RT-PCR of the TCR CDR3. Using its own MiXCR run on the multiplex PCR reads, TCRdb lists one record per CDR3 protein. The table has 370,000 or so distinct CDR3 sequences, roughly 14% seen once. The sample was blood. The source of these receptors is a man younger than 45 with Graves' hyperthyroidism that later progressed to Graves' ophthalmopathy.

This clonotype has a handful of counts. J is TRBJ2-2 and V is TRBV12-3 or TRBV12-4, with 8 nucleotides matching TRBD2. The CDR3 spans 16 residues. Germline trimming cut 0 bases from V and 2 bases from J; bases unmatched to any gene: 2. The CDR3 here is CASSLALAGNTGELFF. CDR3 coding DNA: TGTGCCAGCAGTTTAGCCCTAGCGGGTAACACCGGGGAGCTGTTTTTT.

This clonotype was counted only a few times. The J gene is TRBJ1-5, the V gene TRBV10-3, with D uncertain. The CDR3 covers 14 residues. In germline, CDR1 is ENHRY, CDR2 SYGVKD. The V and J ends lost 2 bases and 9 bases respectively, with 14 bases between them. CDR3 in DNA: TGTGCCATCAGTGAGGGATTTCCCGCGGGGCCCCAGCATTTT. Translation gives CAISEGFPAGPQHF.

Notes on this clonotype: One end of the junction fails to match germline, which may point to a read error. The chain carries TRBV12-5 and TRBJ2-2; 9 bases are shared with TRBD1. CDR1 is LGHNT, CDR2 FRNRAP, per germline. CDR3 length equals 16 residues. The CDR3 DNA sequence: TGTGCTAGTGGCCCCCCCGGGACAGGGTACACCGGGGAGCTGTTATTT. Encoded protein: CASGPPGTGYTGELLF.

This rearrangement joins TRBV10-3 to TRBJ2-7; TRBD2 aligns across 7 bases. With V trimmed by 2 bases and J by 7 bases, 2 bases remained unmatched. The germline V gene encodes CDR1 ENHRY and CDR2 SYGVKD. This CDR3 has 12 residues. The CDR3 DNA follows: TGTGCCATCAGTGAGGGGGGGGTGGAGCAGTACTTC. Its protein is CAISEGGVEQYF.

This clonotype has a count of ten or more. The rearrangement links TRBV28 to TRBJ1-2; D may be TRBD1 (5 bases). CDR1 and CDR2 (germline): MDHEN, SYDVKM. The CDR3 runs to 15 residues. The V gene lost 2 bases and the J gene lost 2 bases, with 12 bases spanning the gap. CDR3 nucleotides: TGTGCCAGCAGTTTAACGGGACTACCCAACTATGGCTACACCTTC. It encodes CASSLTGLPNYGYTF.

There are many counts of this clonotype. The CDR3 loop is CASSSQRHQARNTEAFF. The CDR3 bases are TGTGCCAGCAGTTCCCAGAGGCACCAAGCCAGAAACACTGAAGCTTTCTTT. The chain employs TRBV6-1 and TRBJ1-1; no clear D gene. Per germline, CDR1 MNHNS and CDR2 SASEGT. The V gene lost 5 bases and the J gene lost 2 bases, with 21 bases spanning the gap. The CDR3 sequence is 17 residues long.

This clonotype was seen at least ten times. This chain links TRBV7-8 with TRBJ1-5; 9 nucleotides agree with TRBD1. The germline V gene encodes CDR1 SGHVS and CDR2 FQNEAQ. V was clipped by 1 base and J by 5 bases; unmatched bases: 3. There are 15 residues in the CDR3. In DNA, the CDR3 is TGTGCCAGCAGCTTAGTGTACAGGGGGCATCAGCCCCAGCATTTT. Amino acid sequence: CASSLVYRGHQPQHF.

As concerns this clonotype: This could be a read error, since a much larger clone is one nucleotide away. The chain has TRBV29-1 and TRBJ1-2; D call uncertain. The germline V and J ends were trimmed by 8 bases and 0 bases, with 13 bases remaining between them. From germline, CDR1 is SQVTM and CDR2 ANQGSEA. CDR3 length: 13 amino acids. The CDR3 region is CSYTQMPNYGYTF. DNA of the CDR3: TGCAGCTATACTCAAATGCCTAACTATGGCTACACCTTC.

The gene calls are TRBV4-1 and TRBJ2-1; 8 nucleotides align to TRBD1. Trimming at V came to 3 bases and at J to 4 bases, leaving 8 bases not matched to a gene. The CDR3 sequence is 16 residues long. Germline CDR1 reads MGHRA; CDR2 reads YSYEKL. The DNA for the CDR3 is TGCGCCAGCAGCCACCTCCCGGGACAGGAATACAATGAGCAGTTCTTC. Protein sequence: CASSHLPGQEYNEQFF.

This clonotype was observed at least ten times. The J gene is TRBJ1-1, the V gene TRBV5-1, with D possibly being TRBD1 (6 bases). CDR3 length: 15 residues. Trimming shortened V by 0 bases and J by 0 bases, and 9 bases separated the two germline ends. CDR1 is SGHRS and CDR2 is YFSETQ in the germline V gene. The CDR3 sequence is CASSLEGGLNTEAFF. CDR3 sequence (DNA): TGCGCCAGCAGCTTGGAAGGGGGGCTGAACACTGAAGCTTTCTTT.

The chain has TRBV2 and TRBJ2-7, with D possibly being TRBD2 (5 bases). The V gene lost 3 bases and the J gene lost 6 bases, with 15 bases spanning the gap. Germline CDR1 reads SNHLY; CDR2 reads FYNNEI. CDR3 length: 14 residues. The DNA of the CDR3 is TGTGCCAGCAGTGACGGGTCGGGGTCCGGCGAGCAGTACTTC. It encodes CASSDGSGSGEQYF.